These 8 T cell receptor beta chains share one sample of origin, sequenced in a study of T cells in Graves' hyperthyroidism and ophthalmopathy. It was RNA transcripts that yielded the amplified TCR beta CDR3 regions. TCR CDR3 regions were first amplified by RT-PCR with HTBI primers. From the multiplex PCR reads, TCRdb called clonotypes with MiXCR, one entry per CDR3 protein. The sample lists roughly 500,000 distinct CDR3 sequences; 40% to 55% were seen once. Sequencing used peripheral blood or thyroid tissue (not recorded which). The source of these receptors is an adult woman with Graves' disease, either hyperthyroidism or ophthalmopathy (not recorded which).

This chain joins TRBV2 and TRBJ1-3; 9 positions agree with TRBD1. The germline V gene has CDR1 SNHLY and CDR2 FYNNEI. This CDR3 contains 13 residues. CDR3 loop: CDRGPRAGNTIYF. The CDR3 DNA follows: TGTGACAGGGGGCCTCGCGCTGGAAACACCATATATTTT.

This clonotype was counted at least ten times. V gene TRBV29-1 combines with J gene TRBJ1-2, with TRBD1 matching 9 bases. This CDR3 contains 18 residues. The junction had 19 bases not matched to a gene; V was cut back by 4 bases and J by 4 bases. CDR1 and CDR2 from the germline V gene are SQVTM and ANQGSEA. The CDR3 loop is CSVGSFESWDRASYGYTF. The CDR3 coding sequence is TGCAGCGTTGGAAGTTTCGAATCTTGGGACAGGGCGTCCTATGGCTACACCTTC.

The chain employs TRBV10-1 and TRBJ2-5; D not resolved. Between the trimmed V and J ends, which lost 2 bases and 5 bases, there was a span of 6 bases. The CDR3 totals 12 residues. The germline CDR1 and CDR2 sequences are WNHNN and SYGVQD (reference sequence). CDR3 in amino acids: CASSENLETQYF. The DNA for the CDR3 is TGCGCCAGCAGTGAGAATTTGGAGACCCAGTACTTC.

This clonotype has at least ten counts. CDR3 residues: CASSLTPQRHPSTEAFF. CDR3 DNA: TGCGCCAGCAGCTTGACTCCACAAAGGCACCCCTCAACTGAAGCTTTCTTT. This chain joins TRBV5-1 and TRBJ1-1; D is uncertain. Germline assignment: CDR1 SGHRS and CDR2 YFSETQ. Trimming shortened V by 1 base and J by 5 bases, and 21 bases separated the two germline ends. The CDR3 has 17 residues.

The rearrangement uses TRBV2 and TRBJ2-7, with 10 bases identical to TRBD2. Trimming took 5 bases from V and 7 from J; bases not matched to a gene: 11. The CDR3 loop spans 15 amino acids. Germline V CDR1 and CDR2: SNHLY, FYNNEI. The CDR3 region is CASSLTSGKTGEQYF. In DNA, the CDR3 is TGTGCCAGCAGTTTAACTAGCGGGAAAACAGGGGAGCAGTACTTC.

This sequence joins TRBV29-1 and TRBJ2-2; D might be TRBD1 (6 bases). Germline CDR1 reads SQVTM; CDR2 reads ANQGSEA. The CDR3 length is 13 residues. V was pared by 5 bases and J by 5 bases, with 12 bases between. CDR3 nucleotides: TGCAGCGTTAAGGGCAGGGGTACCGGGGAGCTGTTTTTT. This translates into CSVKGRGTGELFF.

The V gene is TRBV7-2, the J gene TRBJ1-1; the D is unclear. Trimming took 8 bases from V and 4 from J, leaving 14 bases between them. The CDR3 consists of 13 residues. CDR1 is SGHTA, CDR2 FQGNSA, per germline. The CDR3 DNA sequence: TGTGCCAGCGAAGAAGGGTCGAGCACTGAAGCTTTCTTT. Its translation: CASEEGSSTEAFF.

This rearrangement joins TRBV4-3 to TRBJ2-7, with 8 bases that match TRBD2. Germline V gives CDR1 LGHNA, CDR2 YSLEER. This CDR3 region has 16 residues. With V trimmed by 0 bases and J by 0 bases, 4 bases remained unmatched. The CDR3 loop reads CASSQDHTSGSYEQYF. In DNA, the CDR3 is TGCGCCAGCAGCCAAGATCATACTAGCGGCTCCTACGAGCAGTACTTC.